The following is a T cell receptor beta chain sequence with its context. Reverse transcription of roughly 0.5 to 1 ug RNA was performed with random hexamers. Multiplex immunoSEQ PCR targeted 54 Vbeta and 13 Jbeta TCR beta segments. From the immunoSEQ multiplex PCR reads, TCRdb called clonotypes with MiXCR, one entry per CDR3 protein. The table has under 550,000 distinct CDR3 sequences, roughly 85% seen once. This CDR3 is 14 amino acids long. Trimming stripped 3 bases from V and 8 bases from J, with 16 bases between. Germline V gene lookup returns CDR1 MNHEY and CDR2 SMNVEV (reference sequence). The data were obtained in a study of CD8 T cells in Susac syndrome.

Sequences were obtained from CD8+ T cells from PBMCs. The receptor comes from a human donor with multiple sclerosis. V is TRBV27 and J is TRBJ1-1, with no clear D. The CDR3 sequence is CASSFTGVLNEAFF. DNA for the CDR3: TGTGCCAGCAGTTTCACGGGAGTTTTGAACGAAGCTTTCTTT.